This TCR beta chain was recovered during a study of blood T cell repertoires in COVID-19. Across the study: T cells, B-cell-depleted T cells, or PBMCs supplied cDNA or gDNA.

CDR3 length: 13 residues. The V gene lost 0 bases and the J gene lost 8 bases, with 13 bases spanning the gap. Germline CDR1 is SQVTM and CDR2 is ANQGSEA. Seattle patients were enrolled while actively infected and followed longitudinally. In the source study's methods: Amplified reference gene primers provided the basis for estimating nucleated cell counts. This table comes from immunoSEQ multiplex PCR, and its TCRdb copy is limited to in-frame clones, with some not included. V, J and clone size were drawn from that table, and D and trimming were deduced from the DNA. The sample records some 520,000 clones, 89% being singletons.

This sequence was found in a young man with COVID-19, enrolled during active disease. This chain uses TRBV29-1 with TRBJ1-2; the D is unclear. The sample comprised peripheral blood. This CDR3 is CSVEEGGFRGYTF. The CDR3 region has the DNA TGCAGCGTTGAAGAGGGAGGATTTAGGGGCTACACCTTC.